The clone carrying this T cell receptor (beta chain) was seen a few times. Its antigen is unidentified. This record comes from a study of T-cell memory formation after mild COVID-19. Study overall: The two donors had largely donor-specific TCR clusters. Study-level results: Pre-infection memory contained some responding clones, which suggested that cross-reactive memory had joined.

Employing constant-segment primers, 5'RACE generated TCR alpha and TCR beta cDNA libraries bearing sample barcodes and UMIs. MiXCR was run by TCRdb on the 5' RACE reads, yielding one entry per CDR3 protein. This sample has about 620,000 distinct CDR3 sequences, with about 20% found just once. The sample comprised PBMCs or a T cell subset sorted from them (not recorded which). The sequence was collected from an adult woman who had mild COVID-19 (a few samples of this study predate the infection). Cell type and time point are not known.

The CDR3 spells CASSSGTKNTGELFF. The CDR3 region has the DNA TGTGCCAGCAGCTCCGGGACCAAGAACACCGGGGAGCTGTTTTTT. The chain combines TRBV5-4 with TRBJ2-2; D is possibly TRBD1 or TRBD2 (5 bases each). The CDR3 loop spans 15 amino acids. The germline gives CDR1 SGHNT, CDR2 YYREEE (reference sequence). The V end lost 3 bases, the J end lost 1 base, and 10 bases lay between the germline ends.